The sequence of this T cell receptor beta chain was determined in a study of T-cell reconstitution after alpha-beta-depleted transplantation in children. This CDR3 comprises 14 residues. V dropped 2 bases and J dropped 3 bases, with 11 bases sitting between them. Preparing the TCRbeta library involved the use of unique molecular identifiers. One entry per CDR3 protein results from TCRdb running MiXCR on the PCR reads. The sample holds more than 150,000 distinct CDR3 sequences; roughly 14% are singletons and the top ten take roughly an eighth. This clonotype was recorded many times. The sample was PBMCs from the stem cell graft donor, taken from the stem cell graft. The V call is TRBV12-3 or TRBV12-4, the J call TRBJ2-7; D call uncertain. The sequence derives from a human donor who donated a stem cell graft to a child with acute lymphoblastic leukemia. DNA of the CDR3: TGTGCCAGCAGTTTATTCAGAGCGAGCTACGAGCAGTACTTC. Its protein product is CASSLFRASYEQYF.